The 6 T cell receptor beta chains below all came from one sample that was sequenced in a study of early T cells in non-severe SARS-CoV-2 infection. From the 5' RACE reads, TCRdb called clonotypes with MiXCR, one entry per CDR3 protein. Counted here are approximately 37,000 distinct CDR3 sequences, approximately 5.9% occurring once; the ten biggest clones make up 6% to 7%. The sequenced sample was whole blood, obtained at baseline. The receptors derive from an adult who was a healthcare worker with PCR-confirmed SARS-CoV-2 infection or an uninfected control (not recorded which).

The table lists this clonotype with a few counts. The chain recombines TRBV11-2 with TRBJ2-7; D is undetermined. Germline V CDR1 and CDR2: SGHAT, FQNNGV. The CDR3 extends over 13 amino acids. V lost 1 base, J lost 2 bases, and 6 bases lay in between. CDR3 in DNA: TGTGCCAGCAGCTTAGGTGGGACCTACGAGCAGTACTTC. Protein product: CASSLGGTYEQYF.

This clonotype showed up many times. The chain joins TRBV5-1 to TRBJ1-1; D is perhaps TRBD1 (5 bases). The CDR3 contains 12 residues. Germline values: CDR1 SGHRS, CDR2 YFSETQ. Trimming stripped 2 bases from V and 11 bases from J, with 13 bases between. The chain's CDR3 is CASSFPGGSAFF. For the CDR3, the DNA is TGCGCCAGCAGCTTCCCCGGGGGATCGGCTTTCTTT.

This clonotype was counted many times. V and J are TRBV7-6 and TRBJ2-2; 9 nucleotides line up with TRBD2. CDR1 is SGHVS, CDR2 FNYEAQ, per germline. V shed 4 bases and J 8 bases; nucleotides not matched to a gene: 17. This CDR3 is built from 18 residues. CDR3 nucleotides: TGTGCCAGCAGCTGGGGCCCTTCTATAGCGGGAGTTGTTGGGGAGCTGTTTTTT. Translated, it gives CASSWGPSIAGVVGELFF.

The chain carries TRBV18 and TRBJ2-1, with D possibly TRBD2 on 6 matching bases. The CDR3 spans 16 residues. CDR1 and CDR2 from the germline V gene are KGHSH and LQKENI. V lost 3 bases, J lost 5 bases, and 17 bases lay in between. As DNA, the CDR3 is TGTGCCAGCTCACCTCCTCGTGGGAGGAAGGACAATGAGCAGTTCTTC. Translating gives CASSPPRGRKDNEQFF.

This clonotype has at least ten counts. The V gene is TRBV14, the J gene TRBJ2-1, with D possibly called TRBD1 or TRBD2 (5 bases each). The CDR3 extends over 16 amino acids. Germline V gene lookup returns CDR1 SGHDN and CDR2 FVKESK. V was shortened by 6 bases and J by 0 bases, with 15 bases between the two germline ends. CDR3 DNA: TGTGCCAGCAGGATGGGGACGAGTAGCTCCTACAATGAGCAGTTCTTC. Protein: CASRMGTSSSYNEQFF.

This clonotype has a handful of counts. The rearrangement uses TRBV11-1 and TRBJ2-7, with D possibly matching TRBD1 (6 bases). The V gene lost 3 bases and the J gene lost 0 bases, with 9 bases spanning the gap. CDR1 SGHAT and CDR2 FQDESV come from the germline V gene (reference sequence). This CDR3 is built from 14 residues. In DNA form, the CDR3 reads TGTGCCAGCAGCTTTCAGGGGAGCTCCTACGAGCAGTACTTC. As protein: CASSFQGSSYEQYF.